Listed here are 5 T cell receptor beta chains from one sample, sequenced in a study of blood T cells in healthy people across ages. For the second PCR, which ran for roughly 7 to 11 cycles, a sample-barcoded 5' primer and a J-beta primer mix were used. TCRdb used MiXCR to reprocess the 5' RACE reads, holding one entry per CDR3 protein. This table has roughly 700,000 distinct CDR3 sequences, more than 40% appearing once. The sequenced sample consisted of blood. All receptors come from a woman aged 55-69 years in good health.

This chain joins TRBV10-3 and TRBJ1-3, with TRBD1 as a possible D gene (5 bases). Trimming took off 6 bases at V and 0 bases at J, with 9 bases between the two ends. Per germline, CDR1 ENHRY and CDR2 SYGVKD. The CDR3 has 14 residues. Written as DNA, the CDR3 is TGTGCCATCAGCTCACAGGTCTCTGGAAACACCATATATTTT. It yields the protein CAISSQVSGNTIYF.

The gene calls are TRBV5-1 and TRBJ2-7, with 8 bases identical to TRBD1. The V gene's germline CDR1 is SGHRS and CDR2 YFSETQ. Losses at the gene ends were 6 bases for V and 3 bases for J; bases not matched to a gene: 8. The CDR3 length is 14 residues. CDR3 region: CASNTTGELYEQYF. The DNA of the CDR3 is TGCGCCAGCAACACGACAGGGGAACTCTACGAGCAGTACTTC.

This clonotype occurred once. This chain joins TRBV28 and TRBJ2-1; 8 bases match TRBD1. The CDR3 totals 13 residues. Germline V gene data show CDR1 as MDHEN and CDR2 as SYDVKM. The ends lost 6 bases at V and 4 bases at J; junction bases unmatched: 2. CDR3 loop: CASSDRGYNEQFF. CDR3 coding DNA: TGTGCCAGCAGCGACAGGGGTTACAATGAGCAGTTCTTC.

CDR3 DNA: TGCAGTGCTACCAGGGGGGAAGGCTACGAGCAGTACTTC. This codes for CSATRGEGYEQYF. The rearrangement joins TRBV20-1 to TRBJ2-7; D is possibly TRBD1 (7 bases). Germline-derived CDR1 and CDR2 are DFQATT and SNEGSKA (reference sequence). There are 13 residues in the CDR3. The germline V and J ends were trimmed by 4 bases and 3 bases, with 13 bases remaining between them.

This clonotype was recorded a few times. This chain links TRBV9 with TRBJ2-5, with 8 bases lining up with TRBD2. The CDR3 runs to 15 residues. Germline V CDR1 and CDR2: SGDLS, YYNGEE. The V segment lost 0 bases and the J segment 3 bases; nucleotides outside the gene matches: 4. CDR3 DNA: TGTGCCAGCAGCGTAGATGGGACTAGGAAAGAGACCCAGTACTTC. This gives the protein CASSVDGTRKETQYF.